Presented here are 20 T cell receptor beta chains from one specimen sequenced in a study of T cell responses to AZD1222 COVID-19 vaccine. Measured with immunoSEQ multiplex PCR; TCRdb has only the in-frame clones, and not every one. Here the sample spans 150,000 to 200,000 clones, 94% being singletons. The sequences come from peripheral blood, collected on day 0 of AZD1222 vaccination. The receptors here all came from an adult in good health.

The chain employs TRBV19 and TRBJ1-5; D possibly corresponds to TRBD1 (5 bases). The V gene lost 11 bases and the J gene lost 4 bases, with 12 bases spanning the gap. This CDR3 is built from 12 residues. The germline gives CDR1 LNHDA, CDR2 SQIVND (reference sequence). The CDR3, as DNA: TGTGCCTCGAAAGAGGGGAATCAGCCCCAGCATTTT. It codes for CASKEGNQPQHF.

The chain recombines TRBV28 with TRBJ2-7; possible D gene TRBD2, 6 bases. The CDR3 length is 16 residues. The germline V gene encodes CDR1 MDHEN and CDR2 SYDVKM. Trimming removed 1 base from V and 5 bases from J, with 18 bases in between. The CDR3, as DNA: TGTGCCAGCAGTTTATCCGAGGGAGGTAGTTCCCACGAGCAGTACTTC. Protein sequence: CASSLSEGGSSHEQYF.

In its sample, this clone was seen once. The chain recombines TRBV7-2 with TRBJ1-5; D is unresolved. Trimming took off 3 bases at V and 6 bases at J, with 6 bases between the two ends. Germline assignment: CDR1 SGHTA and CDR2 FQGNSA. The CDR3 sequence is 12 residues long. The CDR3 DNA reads TGTGCCAGCAGCTTTAGTGGTCAGCCCCAGCATTTT. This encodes CASSFSGQPQHF.

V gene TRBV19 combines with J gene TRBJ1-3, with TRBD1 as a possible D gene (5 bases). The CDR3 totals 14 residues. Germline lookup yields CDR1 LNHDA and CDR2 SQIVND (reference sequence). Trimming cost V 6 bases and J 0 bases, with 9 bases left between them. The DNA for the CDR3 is TGTGCCAGTAGGCCGACAGACTCTGGAAACACCATATATTTT. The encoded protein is CASRPTDSGNTIYF.

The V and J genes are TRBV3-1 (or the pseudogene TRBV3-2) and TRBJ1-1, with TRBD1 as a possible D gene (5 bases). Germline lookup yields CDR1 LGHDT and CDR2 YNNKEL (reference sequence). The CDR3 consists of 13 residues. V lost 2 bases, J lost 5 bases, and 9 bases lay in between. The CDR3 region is CASSQQGWTEAFF. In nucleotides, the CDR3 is TGTGCCAGCAGCCAACAGGGTTGGACTGAAGCTTTCTTT.

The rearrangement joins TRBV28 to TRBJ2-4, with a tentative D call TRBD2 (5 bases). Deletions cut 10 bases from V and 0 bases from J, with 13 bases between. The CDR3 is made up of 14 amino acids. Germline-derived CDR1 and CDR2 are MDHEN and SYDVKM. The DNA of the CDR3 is TGTGCCATCTGCGAGGGCTCAGCCAAAAACATTCAGTACTTC. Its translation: CAICEGSAKNIQYF.

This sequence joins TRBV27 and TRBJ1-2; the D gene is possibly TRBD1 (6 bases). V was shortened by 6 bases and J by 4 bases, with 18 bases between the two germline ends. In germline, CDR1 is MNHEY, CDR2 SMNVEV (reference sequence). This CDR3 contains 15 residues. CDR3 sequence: CASRRSQGWVYGYTF. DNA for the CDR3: TGTGCCAGCAGGCGATCGCAGGGGTGGGTCTATGGCTACACCTTC.

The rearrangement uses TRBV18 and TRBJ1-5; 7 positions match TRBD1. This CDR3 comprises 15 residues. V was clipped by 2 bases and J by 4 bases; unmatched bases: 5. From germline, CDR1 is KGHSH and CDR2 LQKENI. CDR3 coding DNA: TGTGCCAGCTCACCAGGACAGGTTGGGAATCAGCCCCAGCATTTT. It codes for CASSPGQVGNQPQHF.

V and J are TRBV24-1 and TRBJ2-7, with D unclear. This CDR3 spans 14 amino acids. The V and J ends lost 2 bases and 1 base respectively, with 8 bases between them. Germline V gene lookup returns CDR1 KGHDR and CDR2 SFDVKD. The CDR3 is CATSDSQTSYEQYF. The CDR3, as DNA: TGTGCCACCAGTGATTCACAAACTTCCTACGAGCAGTACTTC.

This CDR3 reads CASSQNRADTQYF. DNA for the CDR3: TGTGCCAGCAGCCAAAACAGGGCAGATACGCAGTATTTT. The genes are TRBV3-1 (or the pseudogene TRBV3-2) and TRBJ2-3; D is perhaps TRBD1 (6 bases). The CDR3 consists of 13 residues. Trimming stripped 2 bases from V and 4 bases from J, with 7 bases between. Per the germline V gene, CDR1 is LGHDT and CDR2 is YNNKEL (reference sequence).

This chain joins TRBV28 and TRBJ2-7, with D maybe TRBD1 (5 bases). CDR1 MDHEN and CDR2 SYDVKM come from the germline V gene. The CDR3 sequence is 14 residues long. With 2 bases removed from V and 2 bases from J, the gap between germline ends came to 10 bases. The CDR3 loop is CASSLDRWPYEQYF. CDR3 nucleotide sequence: TGTGCCAGCAGTTTAGACAGATGGCCCTACGAGCAGTACTTC.

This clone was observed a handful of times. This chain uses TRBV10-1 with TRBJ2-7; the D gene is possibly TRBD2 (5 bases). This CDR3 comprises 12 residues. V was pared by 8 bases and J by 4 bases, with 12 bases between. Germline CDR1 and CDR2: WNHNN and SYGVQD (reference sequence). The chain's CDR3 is CASGSVGYEQYF. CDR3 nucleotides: TGCGCCAGCGGTAGCGTTGGGTACGAGCAGTACTTC.

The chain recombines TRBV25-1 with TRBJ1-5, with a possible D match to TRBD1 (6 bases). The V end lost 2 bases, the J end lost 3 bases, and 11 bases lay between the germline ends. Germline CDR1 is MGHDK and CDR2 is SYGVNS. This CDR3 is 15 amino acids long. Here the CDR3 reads CASSEGTGNNQPQHF. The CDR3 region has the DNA TGTGCCAGCAGTGAAGGTACAGGGAACAATCAGCCCCAGCATTTT.

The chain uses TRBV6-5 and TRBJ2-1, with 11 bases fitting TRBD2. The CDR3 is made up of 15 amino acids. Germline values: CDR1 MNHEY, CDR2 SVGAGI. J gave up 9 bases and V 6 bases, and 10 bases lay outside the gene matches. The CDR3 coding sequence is TGTGCCAGCAGCGACACTAGCGGGAGTGGCGGTGAGCAGTTCTTC. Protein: CASSDTSGSGGEQFF.

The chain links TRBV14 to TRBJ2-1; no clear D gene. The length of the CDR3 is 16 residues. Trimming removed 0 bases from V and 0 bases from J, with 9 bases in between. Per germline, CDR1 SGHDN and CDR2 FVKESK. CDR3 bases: TGTGCCAGCAGCCAAGATTGGACGGTCTCCTACAATGAGCAGTTCTTC. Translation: CASSQDWTVSYNEQFF.

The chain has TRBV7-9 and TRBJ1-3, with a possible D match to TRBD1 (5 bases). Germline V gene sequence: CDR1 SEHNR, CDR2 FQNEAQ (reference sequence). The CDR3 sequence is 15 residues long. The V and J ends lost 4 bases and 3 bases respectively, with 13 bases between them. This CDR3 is CASSSAGGYGNTIYF. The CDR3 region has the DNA TGTGCCAGCAGCTCCGCGGGGGGGTATGGAAACACCATATATTTT.

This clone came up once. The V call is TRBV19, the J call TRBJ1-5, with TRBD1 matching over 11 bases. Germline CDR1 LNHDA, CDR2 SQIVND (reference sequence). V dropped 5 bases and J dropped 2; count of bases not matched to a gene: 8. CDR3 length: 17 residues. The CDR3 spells CASSPGTGGARNQPQHF. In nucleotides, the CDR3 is TGTGCCAGTAGTCCCGGGACAGGGGGAGCCCGCAATCAGCCCCAGCATTTT.

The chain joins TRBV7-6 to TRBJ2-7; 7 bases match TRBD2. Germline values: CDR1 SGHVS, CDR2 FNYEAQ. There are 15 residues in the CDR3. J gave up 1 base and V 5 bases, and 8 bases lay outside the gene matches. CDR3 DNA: TGTGCCAGCAGCGCTGAGGGGAGGGGTTCCTACGAGCAGTACTTC. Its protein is CASSAEGRGSYEQYF.

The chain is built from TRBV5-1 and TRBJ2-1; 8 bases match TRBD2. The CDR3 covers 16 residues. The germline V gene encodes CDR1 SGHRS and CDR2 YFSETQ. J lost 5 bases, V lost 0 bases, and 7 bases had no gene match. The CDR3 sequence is CASSLAGTSAHNEQFF. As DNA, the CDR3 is TGCGCCAGCAGCTTGGCAGGGACTAGTGCCCACAATGAGCAGTTCTTC. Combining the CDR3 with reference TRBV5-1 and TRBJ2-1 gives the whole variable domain KAGVTQTPRYLIKTRGQQVTLSCSPISGHRSVSWYQQTPGQGLQFLFEYFSETQRNKGNFPGRFSGRQFSNSRSEMNVSTLELGDSALYLCASSLAGTSAHNEQFFGPGTRLTVL.

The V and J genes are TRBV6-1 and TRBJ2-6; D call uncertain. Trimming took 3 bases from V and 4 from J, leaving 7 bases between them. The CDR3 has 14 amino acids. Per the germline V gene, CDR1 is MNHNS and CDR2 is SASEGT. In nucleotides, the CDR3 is TGTGCCAGCAGTGATAGGTGGGGGGCCAACGTCCTGACTTTC. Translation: CASSDRWGANVLTF.